This T cell receptor (beta chain) was sequenced for a study of cytomegalovirus exposure and HLA in healthy donors (dated by TCRdb to the late 2010s). Broadly, across the study: In an earlier analysis of roughly 500 of the donors, 276 Gb of sequence data and about 110 million unique TCR beta sequences from about 179 million T cells were reported. Roughly 300 gigabases of sequencing data and 91 million or so unique TCR sequences made up an early release that covered approximately 620 HLA-typed donors. Of the 300 to 450 genotyped donors, approximately 81% were placed in the genetic ancestry cluster associated with self-reported Caucasian donors. The study was designed to test whether signatures of past pathogen exposure could be identified by cataloging public T cell receptors. The study profiled the T cell repertoires of fewer than 850 subjects by immunosequencing and related them to cytomegalovirus serostatus. A separate validation cohort of approximately 130 different subjects was used in addition to the 666-subject first cohort. To predict cytomegalovirus infection status, the study brought together high-throughput TCR immunosequencing, statistical association of individual TCRs with disease status, and machine learning. In a later analysis, previously published TCR beta repertoires from fewer than 750 donors were re-analyzed and high-resolution HLA genotyping was added so that TCR occurrence patterns could be studied. Rather than drawing on any new phenotypic data, the later analysis identified candidate immune exposures from TCR beta sequences and the way those sequences occurred across donors. An earlier analysis of 450 to 750 of the donors used high-throughput TCR beta sequencing to judge whether each TCR beta V gene segment behaved as functional or pseudogenic. Alongside the repertoire data, information on donor age, sex, ethnicity and CMV serostatus was compiled. A later genetic analysis used genome-wide SNP genotypes for 398 of the 666 donors, treating that subset as a discovery cohort. All discovery cohort repertoires had been generated on a single sequencing platform. Class I and class II HLA loci were covered by the typing at four-digit resolution. Typing coverage varied by locus: roughly 620-630 donors for A, B, C, DRB1 and DQB1; some 520 for DQA1; over 600 for DPA1; about 450 for DPB1. A handful of DR-DQ haplotypes were handled as single units for association and clustering because linkage in the cohort was strong. Among under 450 genotyped donors of the cohort, an average of about 240,000 unique TCR beta nucleotide sequences were sequenced per donor, roughly a sixth of them non-productive. Results and caveats for the whole study, not just this receptor: Immune exposure information for the cohort was limited to CMV serostatus. A later analysis found that most CMV-associated TCR beta chains appeared HLA-restricted, with HLA associations seemingly driven largely by CMV exposure. In both the original and validation cohorts, the classifier was reported to diagnose cytomegalovirus status with high specificity and sensitivity. Over 15 rarely observed V segments, including chromosome 9 orphons, were excluded from the earlier analysis of 550 to 700 of the donors because counts were too low. Broadly in line with IMGT annotations, most TCR beta V segments showed up in productive rearrangements about 90% or about 30% of the time in an earlier analysis of 587 of the donors. The sequencing pipeline was judged likely to have produced a cluster of highly shared sequence variants as a technical artifact. Strong co-occurrence of HLA alleles, especially DR and DQ, made assigning TCR associations to individual alleles difficult. Presence/absence analyses assumed roughly uniform sequencing depth across donors, an assumption that may not hold. The study gave a list of more than 150 TCR beta chains associated with cytomegalovirus. Correlated functional status among segregating V segments might reflect linkage disequilibrium, but an unknown experimental factor could not be ruled out. According to the authors, the approach could potentially be generalized to other disease states and immunological phenotypes. A later analysis found that TCR association rates varied across HLA loci, with DRB1 alleles showing the most associated TCRs and HLA-C alleles the fewest. A further reported finding was that TCR beta sequences accurately predicted the HLA-A and HLA-B alleles for most subjects in the first cohort. Because HLA typing was missing for some donors at each locus, association tests included only the typed subset. In a later analysis, HLA-associated TCR beta chains were found to be more clonally expanded and to have lower generation probabilities than equally common non-associated chains. In a later analysis, some 17,000 TCR beta sequences were associated with specific HLA alleles at a false discovery rate of 0.05. In vitro tests confirmed that three of the cytomegalovirus-associated TCR beta chains recognize cytomegalovirus antigens. Some IMGT-functional V segments, including TRBV6-2 and TRBV6-3, could not be told apart with the 87-base-pair reads, so those segments were excluded. Only TCR beta chains were sequenced in this cohort, and the absence of alpha or paired-chain data limited detectable features. An association between a missense DCLRE1C variant and V-gene and J-gene trimming of TCR beta chains was found in a later genetic analysis and replicated in an independent cohort. Compared with the 666-donor mean, donors in an Asian-associated ancestry cluster had fewer N-insertions in productive TCRs, according to a later genetic analysis. Most TCR sequences were observed very rarely across donors, whereas some public TCRs were present in many individuals. According to a later analysis, parvovirus B19, influenza, CMV and Epstein-Barr virus appeared linked to several top co-occurrence clusters.

In total, approximately 690 healthy bone marrow donors made up the cohort. At the time of sampling, all cohort members were nominally healthy, though unrecorded immune exposures were likely present. Of the 710 or so cohort members, more than 250 had a positive CMV serostatus and about 350 had a negative one, while no CMV serostatus was recorded for the donor. A peripheral blood sample was provided by each donor, and peripheral blood mononuclear cells were used for TCR beta sequencing. Genomic DNA extraction from the blood cell samples was performed with the Qiagen DNeasy Blood Extraction Kit. The CDR3, from cysteine to phenylalanine, totals 12 residues. The sequence is cut down to CDR3 DNA, 36 bases in frame from base 1. The germline V gene sets CDR1 to SQVTM and CDR2 to ANQGSEA. V loses 6 bases of germline sequence and J loses 0 bases, and the interval between the two ends is 6 bases. As for this clone: Its antigen is unknown. Base qualities are not at hand, and no much larger clone is one base apart.

The library was made by the immunoSEQ multiplex PCR assay. For the multiplex PCR, a mixture combining 60 forward primers for TCR Vbeta segments and 13 reverse primers for TCR Jbeta segments was used. The CDR3 region of rearranged TCR beta genes was amplified from genomic DNA by a multiplex PCR assay. Amplified TCR beta libraries were sequenced as 87-base-pair reads on the Illumina HiSeq System. The authors' analysis ran thus. A later analysis counted about 82 million unique TCR beta chains across the 670 or so repertoires, and some 11 million of these chains were shared by at least two donors. A nearest-neighbor algorithm error-corrected the raw reads and collapsed the reads into unique sequences, merging closely related sequences to remove PCR and sequencing errors. To assign V, D and J gene segments, CDR3 sequences were aligned to IMGT reference sequences. For a sequence to be retained, at least a six-nucleotide match to both a V gene segment and a J gene segment was required. Rearrangements were called productive when the CDR3 lacked stop codons and stayed in frame with V and J; all others were non-productive. Following IMGT convention, CDR3 was defined as the stretch from the second conserved V-encoded cysteine up to the conserved J-encoded phenylalanine. In an earlier analysis of around 540 of the donors, sequences lacking an unambiguous match to a single V gene segment were excluded. In an earlier analysis of several hundred of the donors, V segments were called functional above 56.7% productive rearrangements and were called segregating when the between-donor standard deviation exceeded 5%. A statistical classification framework was developed to diagnose cytomegalovirus status using the catalog of TCR beta chain sequences. A later analysis assigned V and J genes by comparing TCR nucleotide sequences with IMGT/GENE-DB human TR gene sequences. In a later analysis, CDR3 sequences and most-parsimonious VDJ recombination scenarios were assigned using the TCRdist pipeline. In a later analysis, each TCR beta chain was defined by its CDR3 amino acid sequence together with its V-gene family, and reads lacking a unique V-gene family were excluded. To address suspected cross-contamination and a sequencing artifact, a later analysis removed 450 to 700 highly shared, low-generation-probability nucleotide sequences. In a later analysis, a clonal expansion index for each public chain was calculated from normalized within-repertoire ranks of inferred template counts. In a later analysis, generation probabilities were computed using a VDJ recombination model fitted to out-of-frame rearrangements, and the results were checked against IGoR. In a later analysis, hypergeometric tests were used to score TCR-TCR, TCR-HLA and TCR-CMV co-occurrence, with a repertoire-size bias correction applied to TCR pairs. False discovery rates were estimated in a later analysis by permuting HLA or CMV assignments 20 times. In a later analysis, co-occurring TCRs were grouped with DBSCAN, and TCRdist sequence similarity was added when clustering was performed within HLA-allele-positive subsets. Repertoires with fewer than 30,000 or more than 120,000 public chains, plus five repertoires with anomalous nucleotide sharing, were excluded from co-occurrence clustering. TCRdb provides this immuneACCESS table in a form limited to in-frame rearrangements. Some clones are lacking; in checked studies, under half of them reflect an unresolved V gene, and why the rest are absent is not known. The DNA gave D and trimming, while V, J and clone size come from that table. The sample yields over 100,000 clones; around 57% were counted once. The ten top clones hold 4% to 5.5% of the sample.

The sequence is built from TRBV29-1 and TRBJ1-5; the D gene assignment is ambiguous. This TCR came from a human donor in good health. Sequenced sample: PBMCs. This receptor has the CDR3 CSVRGSNQPQHF. Here is the DNA: TGCAGCGTCCGGGGTAGCAATCAGCCCCAGCATTTT. The reference TRBV29-1 and TRBJ1-5 proteins fill in what lies around the CDR3, so the full variable domain reads SAVISQKPSRDICQRGTSLTIQCQVDSQVTMMFWYRQQPGQSLTLIATANQGSEATYESGFVIDKFPISRPNLTFSTLTVSNMSPEDSSIYLCSVRGSNQPQHFGDGTRLSIL.